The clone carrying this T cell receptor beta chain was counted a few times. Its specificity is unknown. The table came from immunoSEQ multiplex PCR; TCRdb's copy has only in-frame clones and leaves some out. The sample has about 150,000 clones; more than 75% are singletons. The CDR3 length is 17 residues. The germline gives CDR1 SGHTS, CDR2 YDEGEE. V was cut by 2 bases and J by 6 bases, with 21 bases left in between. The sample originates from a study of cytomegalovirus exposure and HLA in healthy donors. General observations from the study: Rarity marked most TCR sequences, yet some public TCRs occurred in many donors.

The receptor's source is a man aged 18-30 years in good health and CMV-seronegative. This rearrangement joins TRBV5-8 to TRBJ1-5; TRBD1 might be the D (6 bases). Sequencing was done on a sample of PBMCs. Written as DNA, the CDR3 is TGTGCCAGCAGCTTATTGACAGGATCGGACAACGGTCAGCCCCAGCATTTT. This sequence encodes CASSLLTGSDNGQPQHF.